Following are 27 T cell receptor beta chains from one sample sequenced in a study of somatic mutations in cytotoxic T cells in rheumatoid arthritis. Sequencing was performed with immunoSEQ multiplex PCR; in TCRdb, only in-frame clones are kept and a portion is missing. The sample consists of approximately 14,000 clones, 74% of them appearing once. The specimen was CD8+ T cells sorted from blood. These receptors originate from an adult with rheumatoid arthritis.

This chain joins TRBV19 and TRBJ1-3; TRBD1 is a possible D gene (5 bases). Germline-derived CDR1 and CDR2 are LNHDA and SQIVND (reference sequence). Trimming took 5 bases from V and 1 from J, leaving 18 bases between them. This CDR3 is 17 amino acids long. Here the CDR3 DNA reads TGTGCCAGTAGTCGTAGGGGCTATACAATATCTGGAAACACCATATATTTT. It encodes CASSRRGYTISGNTIYF.

This clone is classed as medium-sized. The V and J genes are TRBV30 and TRBJ2-2, with 7 bases identical to TRBD2. The V gene's germline CDR1 is GTSNPN and CDR2 SVGIG (reference sequence). The CDR3 contains 20 residues. V lost 3 bases, J lost 3 bases, and 22 bases stayed unmatched. The DNA of the CDR3 is TGTGCCTGGAGGGCTCGATACGGAAGAGGGTCGGGGGGAGACACCGGGGAGCTGTTTTTT. Its protein product is CAWRARYGRGSGGDTGELFF.

This clone was observed a handful of times. The CDR3 loop reads CAWSDNYGYTF. CDR3 sequence (DNA): TGTGCCTGGAGTGACAACTATGGCTACACCTTC. The rearrangement uses TRBV30 and TRBJ1-2; unclear D gene. Trimming removed 1 base from V and 2 bases from J, with 2 bases in between. Germline values: CDR1 GTSNPN, CDR2 SVGIG (reference sequence). This CDR3 has 11 residues.

The rearrangement joins TRBV27 to TRBJ2-2, with TRBD1 matching 7 bases. J lost 1 base, V lost 10 bases, and 12 bases had no gene match. Looked up from germline, CDR1 is MNHEY and CDR2 is SMNVEV (reference sequence). The CDR3 sequence is 16 residues long. The CDR3 reads CATQPRQGRNTGELFF. The CDR3 DNA reads as TGTGCCACCCAACCCCGACAGGGACGGAACACCGGGGAGCTGTTTTTT.

CDR3 sequence reads: CSVVGRNTGELFF. The CDR3 DNA follows: TGCAGCGTCGTCGGGAGGAACACCGGGGAGCTGTTTTTT. The chain employs TRBV29-1 and TRBJ2-2; D possibly corresponds to TRBD2 (6 bases). CDR3 length: 13 amino acids. V lost 6 bases to trimming and J lost 1 base, with 9 bases between them. Germline V gene lookup returns CDR1 SQVTM and CDR2 ANQGSEA.

This clone was observed once. This chain links TRBV11-2 with TRBJ2-1; D may be TRBD2 (6 bases). In germline, CDR1 is SGHAT, CDR2 FQNNGV. Trimming took off 5 bases at V and 3 bases at J, with 23 bases between the two ends. The CDR3 length is 18 residues. CDR3 sequence reads: CASSHGRRRGPSYNEQFF. The CDR3 DNA reads TGTGCCAGCAGCCACGGACGCAGGAGGGGCCCTAGCTACAATGAGCAGTTCTTC.

V is TRBV30 and J is TRBJ1-3; TRBD1 might be the D (5 bases). V shed 0 bases and J shed 4 bases, with 13 bases lying between them. Germline values: CDR1 GTSNPN, CDR2 SVGIG (reference sequence). This CDR3 has 15 amino acids. In nucleotides, the CDR3 is TGTGCCTGGAGTGTGTGGGGCGTGGGCGGAAACACCATATATTTT. It translates to CAWSVWGVGGNTIYF.

The chain has TRBV13 and TRBJ2-1; 12 bases map to TRBD2. Per the germline V gene, CDR1 is PRHDT and CDR2 is FYEKMQ (reference sequence). Trimming cost V 3 bases and J 5 bases; bases outside gene matches: 2. The CDR3 totals 15 residues. CDR3 residues: CASSFTSGGHNEQFF. In DNA form, the CDR3 reads TGTGCCAGCAGCTTTACTAGCGGGGGGCACAATGAGCAGTTCTTC.

The chain joins TRBV12-1 to TRBJ1-5. TRBV12-1 is a pseudogene locus. This CDR3 contains 19 residues. The CDR3 loop is CASSFIDLGKLGSNQPQHF. The CDR3, as DNA: TGTGCCAGCAGCTTTATTGATCTGGGTAAACTAGGTAGCAATCAGCCCCAGCATTTT.

This clone occurred a few times. V usage is TRBV4-1 and J usage is TRBJ1-6, with 7 bases fitting TRBD1. J lost 7 bases, V lost 1 base, and 4 bases had no gene match. The CDR3 is made up of 15 amino acids. Per germline, CDR1 MGHRA and CDR2 YSYEKL. CDR3 sequence (DNA): TGCGCCAGCAGCCAAGGACAGGGACTAAATTCACCCCTCCACTTT. Protein sequence: CASSQGQGLNSPLHF.

The gene calls are TRBV7-9 and TRBJ2-2; TRBD2 might be the D (6 bases). Germline CDR1 reads SEHNR; CDR2 reads FQNEAQ (reference sequence). The V and J ends lost 1 base and 4 bases respectively, with 13 bases between them. This CDR3 has 16 residues. The CDR3 DNA follows: TGTGCCAGCAGCTTAGGCCGTGGAGGGACCACCGGGGAGCTGTTTTTT. It translates to CASSLGRGGTTGELFF.

This clone was observed a few times. The V gene is TRBV19, the J gene TRBJ2-1; TRBD1 matches 12 bases. The CDR3 runs to 17 residues. Germline V gene data show CDR1 as LNHDA and CDR2 as SQIVND (reference sequence). V lost 2 bases to trimming and J lost 2 bases; unmatched junction nucleotides: 4. The CDR3 loop is CASSIRWDRGPYNEQFF. The CDR3 DNA follows: TGTGCCAGTAGTATACGATGGGACAGGGGGCCCTACAATGAGCAGTTCTTC. The full variable domain, rest sourced from reference TRBV19 and TRBJ2-1, is DGGITQSPKYLFRKEGQNVTLSCEQNLNHDAMYWYRQDPGQGLRLIYYSQIVNDFQKGDIAEGYSVSREKKESFPLTVTSAQKNPTAFYLCASSIRWDRGPYNEQFFGPGTRLTVL.

This chain uses TRBV4-1 with TRBJ1-5, with a tentative D call TRBD1 (5 bases). The CDR3 is 14 residues long. V dropped 0 bases and J dropped 2 bases, with 5 bases sitting between them. The germline gives CDR1 MGHRA, CDR2 YSYEKL. The CDR3 DNA reads as TGCGCCAGCAGCCAAGACAGGGGCAATCAGCCCCAGCATTTT. Protein sequence: CASSQDRGNQPQHF.

The chain has TRBV19 and TRBJ2-3; 11 bases are a match to TRBD2. Per germline, CDR1 LNHDA and CDR2 SQIVND (reference sequence). With V trimmed by 7 bases and J by 4 bases, 7 bases remained unmatched. The CDR3 runs to 15 residues. CDR3 sequence (DNA): TGTGCCAGTACCATAGCGGGGGGGGCACCAGATACGCAGTATTTT. Translation gives CASTIAGGAPDTQYF.

This clone is judged medium-sized (0.01 to 0.1%). The chain couples TRBV29-1 to TRBJ1-1; D is perhaps TRBD1 (5 bases). There are 14 residues in the CDR3. V shed 0 bases and J shed 3 bases, with 11 bases lying between them. The V gene's germline CDR1 is SQVTM and CDR2 ANQGSEA. The CDR3 sequence is CSVEDRRGDTEAFF. CDR3 DNA sequence: TGCAGCGTTGAAGATCGGAGGGGCGACACTGAAGCTTTCTTT. Supplemented by reference TRBV29-1 and TRBJ1-1, the full variable domain reads SAVISQKPSRDICQRGTSLTIQCQVDSQVTMMFWYRQQPGQSLTLIATANQGSEATYESGFVIDKFPISRPNLTFSTLTVSNMSPEDSSIYLCSVEDRRGDTEAFFGQGTRLTVV.

This chain joins TRBV11-3 and TRBJ2-1; D possibly uses TRBD1 or TRBD2 (5 bases each). CDR3 size: 14 residues. Germline CDR1 is SGHNT and CDR2 is YENEEA. Trimming shortened V by 5 bases and J by 5 bases, and 13 bases separated the two germline ends. CDR3 sequence (DNA): TGTGCCAGCAGCAGCCGGGACGGTAACAATGAGCAGTTCTTC. As protein: CASSSRDGNNEQFF. Full variable domain (outside the CDR3, taken from reference TRBV11-3 and TRBJ2-1): EAGVVQSPRYKIIEKKQPVAFWCNPISGHNTLYWYLQNLGQGPELLIRYENEEAVDDSQLPKDRFSAERLKGVDSTLKIQPAELGDSAVYLCASSSRDGNNEQFFGPGTRLTVL.

Turning to this clone: A junction boundary mismatches the germline segment, possibly from a read error. The chain joins TRBV7-7 to TRBJ2-5, with D perhaps TRBD1 (6 bases). Germline CDR1 and CDR2: SSHAT and FNYEAQ (reference sequence). The CDR3 extends over 16 amino acids. In DNA form, the CDR3 reads TGTGCTAGCAGCCCAACAAGGGACACCGCGAAAGAGACCCAGTACTTC. Protein sequence: CASSPTRDTAKETQYF. Using reference TRBV7-7 and TRBJ2-5 for the parts outside the CDR3, the full variable domain is GAGVSQSPRYKVTKRGQDVTLRCDPISSHATLYWYQQALGQGPEFLTYFNYEAQPDKSGLPSDRFSAERPEGSISTLTIQRTEQRDSAMYRCASSPTRDTAKETQYFGPGTRLLVL.

The V call is TRBV19, the J call TRBJ1-1; 8 nucleotides line up with TRBD1. V shed 1 base and J 8 bases; nucleotides not matched to a gene: 12. The CDR3 has 16 amino acids. The V gene's germline CDR1 is LNHDA and CDR2 SQIVND (reference sequence). CDR3 sequence: CASSIGVGTGLREAFF. For the CDR3, the DNA is TGTGCCAGTAGTATAGGAGTGGGGACAGGTTTAAGAGAAGCTTTCTTT.

The sample holds a few counts of this clone. Sequence at one end of the junction differs from germline and may be a read error. This chain joins TRBV7-7 and TRBJ2-7, with 10 bases fitting TRBD2. The germline gives CDR1 SSHAT, CDR2 FNYEAQ (reference sequence). This CDR3 contains 15 residues. The CDR3 DNA follows: TGTGCTAGCAGCATCGGACTAGCGGACTCCTACGAGCAGTACTTC. It is translated as CASSIGLADSYEQYF.

The chain combines TRBV6-1 with TRBJ2-3; TRBD2 aligns across 10 bases. CDR1 MNHNS and CDR2 SASEGT come from the germline V gene. The CDR3 is made up of 17 amino acids. The ends lost 1 base at V and 4 bases at J; junction bases unmatched: 8. CDR3 sequence: CASSEGVAGGLADTQYF. CDR3 in DNA: TGTGCCAGCAGTGAAGGGGTAGCGGGGGGCTTAGCAGATACGCAGTATTTT.

The chain uses TRBV19 and TRBJ1-1, with 9 bases aligning to TRBD1. J was trimmed by 0 bases and V by 4 bases; bases with no gene match: 3. The CDR3 is made up of 15 amino acids. Germline V CDR1 and CDR2: LNHDA, SQIVND (reference sequence). The CDR3 region is CASSTWTGVNTEAFF. The CDR3 DNA is TGTGCCAGTAGTACCTGGACAGGGGTGAACACTGAAGCTTTCTTT.

The chain is built from TRBV29-1 and TRBJ1-2; D is unclear. CDR1 is SQVTM, CDR2 ANQGSEA, per germline. This CDR3 has 13 residues. Trimming took off 0 bases at V and 6 bases at J, with 11 bases between the two ends. The DNA for the CDR3 is TGCAGCGTTGAAGATCAAGAGGGCCATGGCTACACCTTC. This codes for CSVEDQEGHGYTF.

The chain uses TRBV28 and TRBJ1-1; D unclear. V lost 3 bases, J lost 2 bases, and 10 bases lay in between. CDR3 size: 14 residues. Germline values: CDR1 MDHEN, CDR2 SYDVKM. The CDR3 loop reads CASSFRRANTEAFF. The DNA for the CDR3 is TGTGCCAGCAGTTTCCGAAGGGCAAACACTGAAGCTTTCTTT. Drawing the rest from reference TRBV28 and TRBJ1-1, the complete variable domain is DVKVTQSSRYLVKRTGEKVFLECVQDMDHENMFWYRQDPGLGLRLIYFSYDVKMKEKGDIPEGYSVSREKKERFSLILESASTNQTSMYLCASSFRRANTEAFFGQGTRLTVV.

The chain employs TRBV28 and TRBJ1-5; D call uncertain. CDR1 and CDR2 (germline): MDHEN, SYDVKM. The CDR3 extends over 11 amino acids. Trimming cost V 5 bases and J 4 bases, with 3 bases left between them. The CDR3 DNA reads TGTGCCAGCAGTGTAAATCAGCCCCAGCATTTT. It yields the protein CASSVNQPQHF.

The genes are TRBV11-2 and TRBJ1-1; TRBD1 matches 9 bases. The CDR3 covers 16 residues. Germline CDR1 reads SGHAT; CDR2 reads FQNNGV. Trimming cost V 5 bases and J 6 bases; bases outside gene matches: 13. CDR3 region: CASSPPSGTGISEAFF. The DNA for the CDR3 is TGTGCCAGCAGCCCCCCGTCGGGGACAGGGATCTCTGAAGCTTTCTTT.

This clone was found once. The chain combines TRBV15 with TRBJ2-7; 7 positions agree with TRBD1. The CDR3 is made up of 13 amino acids. The germline V gene encodes CDR1 LNHNV and CDR2 YYDKDF (reference sequence). The J segment lost 7 bases and the V segment lost 3 bases, leaving 6 bases of the junction unmatched. CDR3 sequence reads: CATSSRTGEEQYF. For the CDR3, the DNA is TGTGCCACCAGCAGTCGGACAGGCGAGGAGCAGTACTTC.

The genes are TRBV7-2 and TRBJ1-5; D possibly corresponds to TRBD1 (6 bases). Germline V CDR1 and CDR2: SGHTA, FQGNSA. Trimming removed 3 bases from V and 8 bases from J, with 20 bases in between. The CDR3 runs to 16 residues. CDR3 in amino acids: CASSLGARGQGKPQHF. In DNA form, the CDR3 reads TGTGCCAGCAGCTTGGGGGCCAGGGGCCAGGGGAAGCCCCAGCATTTT.